What follows are 7 T cell receptor beta chains derived from one specimen sequenced in a study of technical replicates of blood from several donors. Produced via immunoSEQ multiplex PCR; TCRdb's table is partial and in-frame only. The repertoire has about 93,000 clones, 95% of them found once; the top ten carry roughly 0.28%. Source material: T cells isolated from PBMCs. The receptors here all came from a human donor in good health.

The rearrangement joins TRBV5-4 to TRBJ1-1; a weak D match, TRBD1 (5 bases). The germline CDR1 and CDR2 sequences are SGHNT and YYREEE (reference sequence). V was trimmed by 2 bases and J by 3 bases, leaving 11 bases between them. CDR3 length: 14 residues. The CDR3 loop is CASSFEGGDTEAFF. Written as DNA, the CDR3 is TGTGCCAGCAGCTTCGAAGGAGGGGACACTGAAGCTTTCTTT.

The rearrangement links TRBV19 to TRBJ2-1; 7 bases are a match to TRBD2. The germline gives CDR1 LNHDA, CDR2 SQIVND (reference sequence). The CDR3 is 17 amino acids. V lost 3 bases, J lost 6 bases, and 14 bases stayed unmatched. CDR3 residues: CASSISGGEGGSNEQFF. The CDR3 nucleotides read TGTGCCAGTAGTATTTCCGGCGGGGAGGGCGGCTCCAATGAGCAGTTCTTC. The whole variable domain, remainder taken from reference TRBV19 and TRBJ2-1, is DGGITQSPKYLFRKEGQNVTLSCEQNLNHDAMYWYRQDPGQGLRLIYYSQIVNDFQKGDIAEGYSVSREKKESFPLTVTSAQKNPTAFYLCASSISGGEGGSNEQFFGPGTRLTVL.

This clone appeared once. This sequence joins TRBV15 and TRBJ1-1; 9 positions agree with TRBD1. The V and J ends lost 4 bases and 5 bases, in that order; junction bases with no gene match: 8. From germline, CDR1 is LNHNV and CDR2 YYDKDF (reference sequence). This CDR3 has 15 residues. The CDR3 loop is CATSITGGAWTEAFF. The DNA of the CDR3 is TGTGCCACCAGCATCACAGGGGGCGCCTGGACTGAAGCTTTCTTT. Supplemented by reference TRBV15 and TRBJ1-1, the full variable domain reads DAMVIQNPRYQVTQFGKPVTLSCSQTLNHNVMYWYQQKSSQAPKLLFHYYDKDFNNEADTPDNFQSRRPNTSFCFLDIRSPGLGDTAMYLCATSITGGAWTEAFFGQGTRLTVV.

V usage is TRBV6-1 and J usage is TRBJ2-7; possible D gene TRBD2, 6 bases. This CDR3 is built from 14 residues. V lost 3 bases and J 4 bases, leaving 13 bases between the germline ends. Per germline, CDR1 MNHNS and CDR2 SASEGT. The CDR3: CASSEGLRGYEQYF. The CDR3 nucleotides read TGTGCCAGCAGTGAGGGACTGAGAGGTTACGAGCAGTACTTC.

This chain connects TRBV5-1 to TRBJ2-7; the match to TRBD2 covers 14 bases. V lost 4 bases to trimming and J lost 6 bases; unmatched junction nucleotides: 6. Germline lookup yields CDR1 SGHRS and CDR2 YFSETQ. The CDR3 is made up of 15 amino acids. The CDR3 sequence is CASSGGTSGRSEQYF. CDR3 coding DNA: TGCGCCAGCAGCGGTGGGACTAGCGGGAGATCCGAGCAGTACTTC.

This sequence joins TRBV6-5 and TRBJ2-1; a possible D gene is TRBD2 (6 bases). There are 15 residues in the CDR3. Trimming removed 7 bases at V and 9 bases at J, with 22 bases between. The germline V gene encodes CDR1 MNHEY and CDR2 SVGAGI. CDR3 bases: TGTGCCAGCATTCGAACCTCCACTAGCTGGAGTGAGCAGTTCTTC. It encodes CASIRTSTSWSEQFF.

The chain employs TRBV15 and TRBJ2-7, with TRBD2 identical over 7 bases. J lost 0 bases, V lost 5 bases, and 1 base had no gene match. The CDR3 is made up of 13 amino acids. Germline V gene data show CDR1 as LNHNV and CDR2 as YYDKDF (reference sequence). The CDR3 region has the DNA TGTGCCACCAGCGGGGGGGGCTCCTACGAGCAGTACTTC. This sequence encodes CATSGGGSYEQYF.